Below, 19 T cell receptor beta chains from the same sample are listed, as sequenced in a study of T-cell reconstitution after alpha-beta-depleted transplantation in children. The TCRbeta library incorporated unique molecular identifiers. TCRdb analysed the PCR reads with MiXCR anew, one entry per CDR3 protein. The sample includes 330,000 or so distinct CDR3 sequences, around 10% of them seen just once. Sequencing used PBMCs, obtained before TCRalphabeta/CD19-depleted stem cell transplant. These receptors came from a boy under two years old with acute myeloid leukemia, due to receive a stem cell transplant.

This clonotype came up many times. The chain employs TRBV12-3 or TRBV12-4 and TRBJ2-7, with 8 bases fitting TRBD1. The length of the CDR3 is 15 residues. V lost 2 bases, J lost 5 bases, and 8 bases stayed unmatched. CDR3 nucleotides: TGTGCCAGCAGTTTAAGTGGGACAGGAGGAAACGAGCAGTACTTC. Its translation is CASSLSGTGGNEQYF.

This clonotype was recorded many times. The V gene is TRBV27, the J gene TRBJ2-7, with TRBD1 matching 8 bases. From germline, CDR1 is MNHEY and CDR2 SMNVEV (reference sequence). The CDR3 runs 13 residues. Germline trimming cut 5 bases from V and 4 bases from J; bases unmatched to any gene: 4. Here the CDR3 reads CASSIRQGYEQYF. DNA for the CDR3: TGTGCCAGCAGTATCAGACAGGGGTACGAGCAGTACTTC.

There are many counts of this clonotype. The CDR3 is CASSGTGTSGDLTNTGELFF. CDR3 sequence (DNA): TGTGCCAGCAGCGGGACCGGGACTAGCGGAGACCTGACGAACACCGGGGAGCTGTTTTTT. The chain uses TRBV9 and TRBJ2-2; TRBD2 matches 11 bases. The germline CDR1 and CDR2 sequences are SGDLS and YYNGEE. V dropped 3 bases and J dropped 0; count of bases not matched to a gene: 13. CDR3 length: 20 residues.

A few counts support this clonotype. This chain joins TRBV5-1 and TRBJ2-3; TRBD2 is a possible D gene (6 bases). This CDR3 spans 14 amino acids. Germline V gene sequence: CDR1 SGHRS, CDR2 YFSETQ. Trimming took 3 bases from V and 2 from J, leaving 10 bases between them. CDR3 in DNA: TGCGCCAGCAGCTCTAGCGAGAACACAGATACGCAGTATTTT. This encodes CASSSSENTDTQYF.

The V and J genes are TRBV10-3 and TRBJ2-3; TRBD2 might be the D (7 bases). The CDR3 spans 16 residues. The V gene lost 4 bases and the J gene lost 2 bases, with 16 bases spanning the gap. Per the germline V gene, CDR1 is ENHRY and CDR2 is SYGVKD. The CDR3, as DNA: TGTGCCATCAGTGGGTGGGGGGGGCGGAACACAGATACGCAGTATTTT. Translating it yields CAISGWGGRNTDTQYF.

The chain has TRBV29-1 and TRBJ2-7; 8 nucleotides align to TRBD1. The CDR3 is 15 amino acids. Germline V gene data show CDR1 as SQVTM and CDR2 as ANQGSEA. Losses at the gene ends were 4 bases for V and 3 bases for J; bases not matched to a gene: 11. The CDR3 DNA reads TGCAGCGTTGGGGATTTATGGACAGGGTTCTACGAGCAGTACTTC. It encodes CSVGDLWTGFYEQYF.

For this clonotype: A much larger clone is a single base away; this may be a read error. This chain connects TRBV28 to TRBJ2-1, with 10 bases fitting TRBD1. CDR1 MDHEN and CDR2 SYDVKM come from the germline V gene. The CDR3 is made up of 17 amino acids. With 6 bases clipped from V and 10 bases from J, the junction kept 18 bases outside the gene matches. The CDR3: CASSSTTLGQGIGEQFF. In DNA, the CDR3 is TGTGCCAGCAGCTCAACGACTCTGGGACAGGGGATTGGGGAGCAGTTCTTC.

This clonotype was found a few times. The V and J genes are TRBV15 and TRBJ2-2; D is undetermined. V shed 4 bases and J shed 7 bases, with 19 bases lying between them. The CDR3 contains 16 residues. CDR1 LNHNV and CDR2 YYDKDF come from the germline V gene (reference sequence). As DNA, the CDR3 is TGTGCCACCAGCACACTTGCAAGTACCAGAAGCGGGGAGCTGTTTTTT. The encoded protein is CATSTLASTRSGELFF.

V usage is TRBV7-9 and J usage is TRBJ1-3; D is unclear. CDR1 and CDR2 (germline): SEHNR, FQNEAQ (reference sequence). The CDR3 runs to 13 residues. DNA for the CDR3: TGTGCAACAAGGTCGGGGATTAAAAACACCATATATTTT. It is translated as CATRSGIKNTIYF.

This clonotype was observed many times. The CDR3 region has the DNA TGTGCCAGCAGTGGTAGACAGGGGAATGAGCAGTTCTTC. Translating it yields CASSGRQGNEQFF. V is TRBV12-3 or TRBV12-4 and J is TRBJ2-1; 8 nucleotides align to TRBD1. V lost 5 bases and J lost 7; bases outside the gene matches: 4. The CDR3 runs 13 residues.

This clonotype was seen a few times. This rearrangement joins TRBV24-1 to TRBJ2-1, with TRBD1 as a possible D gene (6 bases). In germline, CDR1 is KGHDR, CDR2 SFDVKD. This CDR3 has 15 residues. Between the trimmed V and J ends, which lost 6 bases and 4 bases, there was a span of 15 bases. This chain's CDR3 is CATSHKGQLYNEQFF. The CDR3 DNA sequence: TGTGCCACCAGTCACAAAGGACAGCTTTACAATGAGCAGTTCTTC.

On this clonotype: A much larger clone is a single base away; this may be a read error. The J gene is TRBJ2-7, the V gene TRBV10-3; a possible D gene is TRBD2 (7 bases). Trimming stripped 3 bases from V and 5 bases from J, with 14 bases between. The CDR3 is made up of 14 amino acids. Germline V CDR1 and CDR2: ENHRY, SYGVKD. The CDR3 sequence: CAISDRDGGHEQYF. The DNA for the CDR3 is TGTGCCATCAGTGACAGGGACGGGGGGCACGAGCAGTACTTC.

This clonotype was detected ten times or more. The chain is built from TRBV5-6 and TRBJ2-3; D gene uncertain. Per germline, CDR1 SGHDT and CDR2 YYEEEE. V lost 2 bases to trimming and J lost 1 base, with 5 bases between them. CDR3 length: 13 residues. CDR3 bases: TGTGCCAGCAGCTTCCCGGGCACAGATACGCAGTATTTT. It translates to CASSFPGTDTQYF.

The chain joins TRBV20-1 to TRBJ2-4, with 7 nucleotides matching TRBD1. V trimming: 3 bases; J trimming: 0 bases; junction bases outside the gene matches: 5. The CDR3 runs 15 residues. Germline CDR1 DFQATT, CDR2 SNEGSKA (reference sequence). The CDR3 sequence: CSARSQGVAKNIQYF. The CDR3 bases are TGCAGTGCTAGGTCCCAGGGGGTAGCCAAAAACATTCAGTACTTC.

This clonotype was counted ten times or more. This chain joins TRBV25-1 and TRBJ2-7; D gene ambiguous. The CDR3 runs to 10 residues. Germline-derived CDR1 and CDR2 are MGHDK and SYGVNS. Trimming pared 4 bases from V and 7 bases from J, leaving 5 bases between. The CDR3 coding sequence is TGTGCCAGCAGTGGCCATGAGCAGTACTTC. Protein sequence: CASSGHEQYF.

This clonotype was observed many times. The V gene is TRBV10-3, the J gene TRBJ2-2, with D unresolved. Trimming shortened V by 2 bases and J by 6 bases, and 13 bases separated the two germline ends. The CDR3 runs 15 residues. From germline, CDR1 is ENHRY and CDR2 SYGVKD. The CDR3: CAISEPYFRSGELFF. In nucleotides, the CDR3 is TGTGCCATCAGTGAGCCCTATTTCAGGTCCGGGGAGCTGTTTTTT.

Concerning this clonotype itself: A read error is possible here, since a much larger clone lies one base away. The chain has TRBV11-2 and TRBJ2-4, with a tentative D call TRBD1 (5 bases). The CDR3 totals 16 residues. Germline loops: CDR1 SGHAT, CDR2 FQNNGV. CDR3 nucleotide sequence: TGTGCCATCAGCTGGAGATCTGACAGTGTCAAAAACATTCAGTACTTC. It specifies CAISWRSDSVKNIQYF.

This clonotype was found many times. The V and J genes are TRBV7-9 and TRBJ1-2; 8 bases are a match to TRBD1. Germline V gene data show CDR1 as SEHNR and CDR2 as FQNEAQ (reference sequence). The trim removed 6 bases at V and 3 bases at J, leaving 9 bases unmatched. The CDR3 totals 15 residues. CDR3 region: CASSTPDRGDYGYTF. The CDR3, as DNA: TGTGCCAGCAGTACCCCCGACAGGGGTGACTATGGCTACACCTTC. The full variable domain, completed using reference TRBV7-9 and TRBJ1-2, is DTGVSQNPRHKITKRGQNVTFRCDPISEHNRLYWYRQTLGQGPEFLTYFQNEAQLEKSRLLSDRFSAERPKGSFSTLEIQRTEQGDSAMYLCASSTPDRGDYGYTFGSGTRLTVV.

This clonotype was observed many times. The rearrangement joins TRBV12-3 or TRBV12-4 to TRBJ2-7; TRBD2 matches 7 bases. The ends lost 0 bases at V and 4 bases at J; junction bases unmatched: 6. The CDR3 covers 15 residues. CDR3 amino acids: CASSLASASGYEQYF. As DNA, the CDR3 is TGTGCCAGCAGTTTAGCGTCGGCTAGCGGTTACGAGCAGTACTTC.